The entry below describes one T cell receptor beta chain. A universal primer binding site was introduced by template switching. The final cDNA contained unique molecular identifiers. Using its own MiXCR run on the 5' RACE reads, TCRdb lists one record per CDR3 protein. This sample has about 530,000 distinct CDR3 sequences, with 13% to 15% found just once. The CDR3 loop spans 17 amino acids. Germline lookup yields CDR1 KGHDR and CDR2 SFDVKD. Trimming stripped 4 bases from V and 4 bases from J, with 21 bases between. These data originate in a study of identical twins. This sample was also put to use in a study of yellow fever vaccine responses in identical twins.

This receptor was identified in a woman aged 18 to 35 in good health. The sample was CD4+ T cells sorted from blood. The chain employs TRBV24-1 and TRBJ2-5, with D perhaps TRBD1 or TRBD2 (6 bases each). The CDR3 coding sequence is TGTGCCACCAGTGACCGGACGGGGGCGCGATCAGGAGAGACCCAGTACTTC. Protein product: CATSDRTGARSGETQYF.